These 25 T cell receptor beta chains share one sample of origin, sequenced in a study of T cell repertoires in cytomegalovirus infection. Which antigens these TCRs recognize remains unknown. One entry per CDR3 protein results from TCRdb running MiXCR on the reads. The sample has about 920,000 distinct CDR3 sequences; approximately 31% are singletons. The starting material was cultured CD8+ T cells from PBMCs, obtained from culture after CMV antigen stimulation. Receptor source: a human donor in good health (CMV status not recorded). Some clones in this sample may be carry-over from other donors' samples.

This clonotype was recorded a few times. V and J are TRBV27 and TRBJ2-7, with unresolved D. The CDR3 runs to 16 residues. V was pared by 6 bases and J by 2 bases, with 20 bases between. Germline V gene sequence: CDR1 MNHEY, CDR2 SMNVEV (reference sequence). The CDR3 nucleotides read TGTGCCAGCAGCCTCCCCTTAAAAACACGCGCCTACGAGCAGTACGTC. This gives the protein CASSLPLKTRAYEQYV.

J is TRBJ1-4 and V is TRBV2, with D perhaps TRBD1 (5 bases). The CDR3 totals 12 residues. Germline CDR1 is SNHLY and CDR2 is FYNNEI. V lost 10 bases, J lost 6 bases, and 12 bases lay in between. CDR3 DNA: TGTGCCATCGAATGGGGCCATGAAAAACTGTTTTTT. Protein: CAIEWGHEKLFF.

The genes are TRBV6-5 and TRBJ1-4; no clear D gene. CDR1 MNHEY and CDR2 SVGAGI come from the germline V gene. The CDR3 length is 17 residues. Trimming left V 2 bases short and J 6 bases short, with 19 bases between. This chain's CDR3 is CASSYTPPGEGDEKLFF. CDR3 sequence (DNA): TGTGCCAGCAGTTACACCCCTCCCGGGGAAGGCGATGAAAAACTGTTTTTT.

The CDR3 DNA reads TGCGCCAGCAGTGTCGGGTTGACTAGTCAGCCCCAGCATTTT. This codes for CASSVGLTSQPQHF. This chain uses TRBV10-2 with TRBJ1-5; D uncertain. Trimming stripped 4 bases from V and 6 bases from J, with 13 bases between. Germline V gives CDR1 WSHSY, CDR2 SAAADI. This CDR3 region has 14 residues.

V is TRBV4-1 and J is TRBJ2-1, with D perhaps assigned TRBD1 or TRBD2 (5 bases each). V was clipped by 0 bases and J by 7 bases, with 13 bases between them. The germline CDR1 and CDR2 sequences are MGHRA and YSYEKL. The CDR3 contains 15 residues. CDR3: CASSQEERGGNEQFF. In nucleotides, the CDR3 is TGCGCCAGCAGCCAAGAGGAAAGGGGCGGGAATGAGCAGTTCTTC.

The chain has TRBV12-3 or TRBV12-4 and TRBJ2-1, with D possibly matching TRBD2 (6 bases). With 5 bases removed from V and 0 bases from J, the gap between germline ends came to 14 bases. There are 16 residues in the CDR3. The CDR3 loop is CASSPYAGSSYNEQFF. The DNA for the CDR3 is TGTGCCAGCAGTCCCTATGCGGGGAGCTCCTACAATGAGCAGTTCTTC.

This chain joins TRBV7-9 and TRBJ2-1, with D perhaps assigned TRBD1 or TRBD2 (6 bases each). Germline loops: CDR1 SEHNR, CDR2 FQNEAQ (reference sequence). The CDR3 spans 15 residues. The V and J ends lost 5 bases and 4 bases respectively, with 15 bases between them. For the CDR3, the DNA is TGTGCCAGCAGCCACGGGGGCCTCCTTTACAATGAGCAGTTCTTC. It yields the protein CASSHGGLLYNEQFF.

This rearrangement joins TRBV5-6 to TRBJ2-5, with a weak D call TRBD1 (6 bases). Germline CDR1 is SGHDT and CDR2 is YYEEEE. V lost 3 bases and J 7 bases, leaving 13 bases between the germline ends. CDR3 size: 13 residues. CDR3 sequence: CASSSTGSRTQYF. For the CDR3, the DNA is TGTGCCAGCAGCTCCACAGGGTCCAGGACCCAGTACTTC.

As to this clonotype: This may come from a read error, since a much larger clone is one base off. The rearrangement joins TRBV7-9 to TRBJ2-3, with 11 nucleotides matching TRBD2. Germline CDR1 is SEHNR and CDR2 is FQNEAQ (reference sequence). The CDR3 has 19 residues. CDR3 in amino acids: CANSFGYLAGGLSTDTQYF. CDR3 nucleotide sequence: TGTGCCAACAGCTTTGGCTACCTAGCGGGGGGCCTAAGCACAGATACGCAGTATTTT.

This clonotype was found many times. The V gene is TRBV7-6, the J gene TRBJ2-3, with TRBD2 matching over 8 bases. CDR3 length: 17 residues. Germline lookup yields CDR1 SGHVS and CDR2 FNYEAQ. V lost 5 bases to trimming and J lost 2 bases; unmatched junction nucleotides: 12. CDR3 amino acids: CASSRPASGGTTDTQYF. CDR3 sequence (DNA): TGTGCCAGCAGCCGCCCCGCGAGCGGGGGAACCACAGATACGCAGTATTTT. Full variable domain (rest looked up from reference TRBV7-6 and TRBJ2-3): GAGVSQSPRYKVTKRGQDVALRCDPISGHVSLYWYRQALGQGPEFLTYFNYEAQQDKSGLPNDRFSAERPEGSISTLTIQRTEQRDSAMYRCASSRPASGGTTDTQYFGPGTRLTVL.

V gene TRBV7-9 combines with J gene TRBJ2-5; D possibly corresponds to TRBD1 (6 bases). The CDR3 has 16 amino acids. Looked up from germline, CDR1 is SEHNR and CDR2 is FQNEAQ (reference sequence). V was pared by 5 bases and J by 1 base, with 17 bases between. The CDR3 is CASSARGNLFQETQYF. Here the CDR3 DNA reads TGTGCCAGCAGCGCGAGGGGGAATCTATTCCAAGAGACCCAGTACTTC.

This clonotype was detected a few times. The chain is built from TRBV6-2 or TRBV6-3 and TRBJ2-5; D is unresolved. V shed 2 bases and J shed 5 bases, with 18 bases lying between them. CDR1 MNHEY and CDR2 SVGEGT come from the germline V gene. The CDR3 is 16 residues long. The CDR3 loop is CASSYLPLAAQETQYF. The CDR3 nucleotides are TGTGCCAGCAGTTACCTACCATTGGCGGCCCAGGAGACCCAGTACTTC.

This clonotype has just a few counts. The chain uses TRBV29-1 and TRBJ1-3; no definite D call. The CDR3 has 15 amino acids. Germline V gene sequence: CDR1 SQVTM, CDR2 ANQGSEA. With 0 bases removed from V and 4 bases from J, the gap between germline ends came to 13 bases. The CDR3 sequence: CSVEDKFSAGNTIYF. As DNA, the CDR3 is TGCAGCGTTGAAGATAAATTTAGTGCCGGAAACACCATATATTTT.

The table lists this clonotype with a few counts. V usage is TRBV6-6 and J usage is TRBJ2-3; D call uncertain. There are 17 residues in the CDR3. Germline V gives CDR1 MNHNY, CDR2 SVGAGI (reference sequence). Deletions cut 0 bases from V and 2 bases from J, with 15 bases between. The DNA for the CDR3 is TGTGCCAGCAGTTACTCCCAGAGGATAGGGAACACAGATACGCAGTATTTT. Translated: CASSYSQRIGNTDTQYF.

This chain connects TRBV27 to TRBJ1-1; 7 nucleotides match TRBD1. The CDR3 consists of 14 residues. Per the germline V gene, CDR1 is MNHEY and CDR2 is SMNVEV (reference sequence). The V gene end was trimmed by 6 bases and the J gene end by 6 bases; junction bases not matched to a gene: 10. CDR3 in DNA: TGTGCCAGCAGACCAGGGGGGGGAAACTCTGAAGCTTTCTTT. Translated: CASRPGGGNSEAFF.

The chain has TRBV20-1 and TRBJ1-5, with D possibly being TRBD1 (6 bases). CDR1 is DFQATT, CDR2 SNEGSKA, per germline (reference sequence). The length of the CDR3 is 14 residues. V lost 6 bases and J 4 bases, leaving 16 bases between the germline ends. CDR3 DNA: TGCAGTGCCTTATCCGGGACACGTAATCAGCCCCAGCATTTT. Translated: CSALSGTRNQPQHF.

This rearrangement joins TRBV19 to TRBJ1-2; no clear D. The germline V and J ends were trimmed by 5 bases and 11 bases, with 21 bases remaining between them. The CDR3 is 14 amino acids. Germline-derived CDR1 and CDR2 are LNHDA and SQIVND (reference sequence). CDR3 nucleotide sequence: TGTGCCAGTAGTCTTATGGACGGCTCTGGGTGGTACACCTTC. Protein product: CASSLMDGSGWYTF.

This clonotype was detected once. This sequence may be a read error, since a much larger clone differs from it by one base. The chain links TRBV12-3 or TRBV12-4 to TRBJ2-1, with 9 bases that match TRBD2. The CDR3 is 20 residues long. CDR3 sequence (DNA): TGTGTCAGCAGTTTCCCTCGGGGTAGCGGGGGTCAAGGGTCCTACAATGAGCAGTTCTTC. It yields the protein CVSSFPRGSGGQGSYNEQFF.

This clonotype has a handful of counts. The chain joins TRBV3-1 to TRBJ1-1; no definite D call. The ends were cut back, 6 bases at V and 8 bases at J, with 13 bases in the middle. The length of the CDR3 is 12 residues. Germline values: CDR1 LGHDT, CDR2 YNNKEL (reference sequence). This CDR3 reads CASSTGDIEAFF. In DNA, the CDR3 is TGTGCCAGCAGTACCGGTGACATCGAAGCTTTCTTT.

The chain uses TRBV4-1 and TRBJ2-3; 8 nucleotides agree with TRBD1. The trim removed 3 bases at V and 0 bases at J, leaving 11 bases unmatched. Per germline, CDR1 MGHRA and CDR2 YSYEKL. CDR3 length: 18 residues. The CDR3 DNA sequence: TGCGCCAGCAGCCAGCAGGTCGCAGGGGGCCTTAGCACAGATACGCAGTATTTT. Translation: CASSQQVAGGLSTDTQYF.

The rearrangement uses TRBV7-3 and TRBJ2-2, with 10 bases lining up with TRBD1. Trimming took 5 bases from V and 6 from J; bases not matched to a gene: 6. The CDR3 loop spans 15 amino acids. Germline V gives CDR1 SGHTA, CDR2 FQGTGA. CDR3 DNA: TGTGCCAGCAGCCTTCCCGGGACAGGGGCCGGGGAGCTGTTTTTT. Translating gives CASSLPGTGAGELFF.

The chain employs TRBV19 and TRBJ1-1; no definite D call. This CDR3 comprises 10 residues. V lost 10 bases, J lost 12 bases, and 15 bases lay in between. From germline, CDR1 is LNHDA and CDR2 SQIVND (reference sequence). The CDR3 bases are TGTGCCACCCGAGCAACCCTGCCTTTCTTT. Its translation: CATRATLPFF.

The chain employs TRBV7-6 and TRBJ2-1; 7 nucleotides agree with TRBD1. This CDR3 spans 13 amino acids. The germline V gene encodes CDR1 SGHVS and CDR2 FNYEAQ. After removal of 1 base from V and 8 bases from J, the junction contained 2 bases not matched to a gene. The CDR3: CASSLVDRDEQFF. CDR3 nucleotide sequence: TGTGCCAGCAGCTTAGTTGACAGGGATGAGCAGTTCTTC.

For this clonotype: Germline is not matched at one junction end, which may reflect a read error. The rearrangement joins TRBV7-6 to TRBJ2-6, with D perhaps TRBD1 (6 bases). The CDR3 loop spans 19 amino acids. Per germline, CDR1 SGHVS and CDR2 FNYEAQ. The CDR3 region is CASSLEGDTDSSGADVPTF. The CDR3 DNA reads as TGTGCCAGCAGCTTAGAAGGGGACACGGACAGCTCTGGGGCCGACGTCCCGACTTTC.

This clonotype was detected ten times or more. V usage is TRBV12-3 or TRBV12-4 and J usage is TRBJ2-1; maybe TRBD2 (5 bases). The V gene lost 6 bases and the J gene lost 4 bases, with 7 bases spanning the gap. The CDR3 has 12 residues. CDR3 sequence reads: CASRSGYNEQFF. CDR3 sequence (DNA): TGTGCCAGCAGGTCGGGGTACAATGAGCAGTTCTTC.